This T cell receptor (beta chain) derives from a study of T cell changes during pregnancy in multiple sclerosis (dated 2019 in TCRdb). In the study overall: The study looked at changes in the T cell repertoire across pregnancy in women with multiple sclerosis.

A word on this clone: Its binding antigen is unknown. No base-level quality is on record; no much larger clone is a single base apart.

Preparation of the library involved the immunoSEQ multiplex PCR assay. What TCRdb holds here is the immuneACCESS table cut down to in-frame rearrangements. Part of the clones is not present; checked against another copy, under half of the missing clones reflect an unresolved V gene, and the others are unexplained. This sample comprises some 40,000 clones, roughly nine tenths of them detected only once. The top ten clonotypes cover roughly 0.5% of the sample. The CDR3 has 14 amino acids, counting the end cysteine and phenylalanine. Only the CDR3 part of the read is kept: 42 bases, read in frame from the first base. The germline V gene (reference sequence) provides CDR1 SEHNR and CDR2 FQNEAQ. The junction shows trimming of 5 bases on V and 2 bases on J, plus 12 bases between the germline ends.

Recombination joined TRBV7-9 with TRBJ2-5; the D gene is perhaps TRBD2, on 6 matching bases. This sample comprised CD4+ T cells from peripheral blood mononuclear cells, obtained in the first trimester of pregnancy. The TCR sequence derives from a female donor with multiple sclerosis, enrolled in a pregnancy study. The CDR3 protein is CASSRLAIQETQYF. The DNA reads as follows: TGTGCCAGCAGCCGCCTAGCGATACAAGAGACCCAGTACTTC.